This TCR beta chain emerged from a study of blood T cell repertoires in COVID-19 (dated by TCRdb to about 2020). Context from the whole study: Samples covering the acute and convalescent phases of COVID-19 were provided by collaborators in the United States, Italy and Spain. The prospective study material was composed of cDNA or gDNA derived from T cells, B-cell-depleted T cells, or PBMCs. The samples were drawn from two sources: the first 160 participants of the ongoing ImmuneRACE study, and about 1,300 subjects contributed by 6 global collaborators. Sample metadata almost always included a de-identified subject ID, COVID-19 status, age in years and sex. Where HLA class I and class II types were available, the types were taken from metadata supplied by the sample provider, not from assay-based typing. Deeply sampled blood TCRbeta repertoires from subjects exposed to, actively infected with, or recovered from COVID-19 were included in the dataset. The repertoires were released in a freely available public database meant as a resource for research on the immune response to SARS-CoV-2. Here is what the overall study found, with its caveats: The amount of clinical and demographic metadata varied by source and participant and was provided uncurated.

Whole blood was collected in K2EDTA tubes by collaborating institutions according to the institutions' own protocols. Collaborator samples were shipped for TCRbeta analysis as frozen whole blood, isolated PBMCs, or DNA extracted from either sample type. TCRbeta CDR3 regions were amplified from genomic DNA using the immunoSEQ Assay, a bias-controlled multiplex PCR. As for the original processing: Within the assay, amplification of reference gene primers was used to estimate how many nucleated cells each sample contained. To quantify the absolute abundance of each unique TCRbeta CDR3 rearrangement, sequence reads were collapsed and filtered. For each sample, productive Simpson clonality was calculated as the square root of Simpson's diversity index over productive rearrangements. TCRdb carries this immuneACCESS record with in-frame sequences only. Its versions omit some clonotypes, under half of them owing to an unresolved V gene in the studies checked, with the rest unexplained. V, J and clone size are taken as reported in that table, and D and trimming were inferred from the DNA itself. This sample has about 88,000 clones in its table, and around nine tenths of those were observed once. The ten most abundant clones make up about 1.7% of the sample.

Remarks on this clone: The specificity of this receptor is unknown. Qualities for individual bases were not recorded, and no much larger clone is one base off.

Measured from the cysteine to the phenylalanine, the CDR3 is 13 residues long. Only the CDR3 DNA is retained, 39 bases long and in frame from the first base. V is cut by 0 bases and J by 2 bases, and the space between the germline ends is 8 bases. Via the germline V gene (reference sequence), CDR1 is GTSNPN and CDR2 SVGIG. The chain is encoded by TRBV30 joined to TRBJ2-7; TRBD2 is a possible D gene, resting on 5 matching bases. The TCR was taken from a man between 60 and 75 years old with acute or convalescent COVID-19. Sequencing was done on a sample of peripheral blood. The nucleotide sequence is given as TGTGCCTGGAGTGTGTACGGGACCTACGAGCAGTACTTC. Translated, this gives CAWSVYGTYEQYF.